What follows are 3 T cell receptor beta chains derived from one specimen sequenced in a study of vaccination effects on CD4 cells after COVID-19. Profiled with immunoSEQ multiplex PCR; TCRdb holds only in-frame clones, not every one. The repertoire holds tens of thousands of clones, less than 85% seen once, with over 2% in the top ten. Isolating CD4+ T cells followed 9 to 11 days of culture. Two-dose vaccination with either BNT162b2 or mRNA-1273 was given to the participants. Their antigens are not known. The sequenced sample was CD4+ T cells from PBMCs cultured without peptide, obtained after COVID-19 vaccination. These receptors were taken from a human donor who received a COVID-19 vaccine.

A few counts support this clone. The CDR3 here is CATRWKQAGREPQHF. In DNA form, the CDR3 reads TGTGCCACCCGGTGGAAACAGGCCGGGCGAGAGCCCCAGCATTTT. The chain carries TRBV19 and TRBJ1-5, with D perhaps TRBD1 (5 bases). This CDR3 spans 15 amino acids. V gave up 10 bases and J gave up 8 bases, with 24 bases separating them. The germline CDR1 and CDR2 sequences are LNHDA and SQIVND (reference sequence).

In this sample, this clone turned up a few times. The gene calls are TRBV28 and TRBJ2-4; a weak D match, TRBD2 (7 bases). The germline V gene encodes CDR1 MDHEN and CDR2 SYDVKM. V shed 7 bases and J shed 1 base, with 20 bases lying between them. The CDR3 loop spans 17 amino acids. Here the CDR3 DNA reads TGTGCCAGCACCTTTGGAAAGAGGGGGGGCGCCAAAAACATTCAGTACTTC. It translates to CASTFGKRGGAKNIQYF.

This sequence joins TRBV5-1 and TRBJ2-1, with D possibly TRBD2 on 6 matching bases. CDR3 size: 16 residues. V was pared by 4 bases and J by 7 bases, with 21 bases between. The germline V gene encodes CDR1 SGHRS and CDR2 YFSETQ. The CDR3 DNA reads as TGCGCCAGCAGCGATACAGCGGGCGCCCGGGGGAATGAGCAGTTCTTC. This encodes CASSDTAGARGNEQFF.